One sample yielded the 14 T cell receptor beta chains listed below, sequenced in a study of shared clonotypes between healthy human individuals (dated by TCRdb to about 2020). CD8 naive samples were obtained by positive selection for CCR7 among CD45RO-negative cells, yielding a CD45RA+CCR7+ population from which TemRA cells were excluded. Libraries came from the immunoSEQ multiplex PCR assay. TCRdb retrieved this table from immuneACCESS and kept in-frame rearrangements only. Not all clones are present; in checked studies, unresolved V genes account for under half, and no reason is known for the remainder. The sample yields under 1 million clones; 90% to 95% were counted once. Around 24% of the sample belongs to the ten largest clones. The source material was naive CD8+ T cells sorted from blood. What this sample's cell subset or site label stands for: CD45RA+CCR7+. The source is a man younger than 40 in good health.

The chain has TRBV10-3 and TRBJ1-2; D is possibly TRBD1 (5 bases). Germline CDR1 and CDR2: ENHRY and SYGVKD. V was trimmed by 3 bases and J by 4 bases, leaving 15 bases between them. CDR3 length: 15 residues. CDR3 nucleotides: TGTGCCATCAGTGATGTGCAGGGTGTATCCTATGGCTACACCTTC. Amino acid sequence: CAISDVQGVSYGYTF.

The chain recombines TRBV5-8 with TRBJ2-7, with D perhaps TRBD1 or TRBD2 (5 bases each). Germline V gives CDR1 SGHTS, CDR2 YDEGEE. V lost 0 bases, J lost 5 bases, and 15 bases lay in between. This CDR3 region has 15 residues. CDR3 region: CASSLAMGDWHEQYF. CDR3 DNA: TGTGCCAGCAGCTTGGCCATGGGGGATTGGCACGAGCAGTACTTC.

A note on this clone: Additional DNA sequences in this sample encode the identical CDR3. The chain couples TRBV5-6 to TRBJ2-7; tentatively, D is TRBD2 (5 bases). The CDR3 extends over 13 amino acids. V lost 4 bases, J lost 1 base, and 9 bases lay in between. Germline V CDR1 and CDR2: SGHDT, YYEEEE. CDR3 nucleotides: TGTGCCAGCAGCCCCGGCGGGTCCTACGAGCAGTACTTC. Encoded protein: CASSPGGSYEQYF.

The gene calls are TRBV5-4 and TRBJ2-5; D remains unclear. The closer fit of TRBJ2-7 to the DNA end suggests the J call may be wrong. CDR1 and CDR2 from the germline V gene are SGHNT and YYREEE (reference sequence). The CDR3 runs to 14 residues. CDR3 in DNA: TGTGCCAGCAGCTTGAGTCTTGGAGAGTACGAGCAGTACTTC. Amino acids: CASSLSLGEYEQYF.

The rearrangement joins TRBV28 to TRBJ2-7; D possibly uses TRBD1 or TRBD2 (5 bases each). CDR3 length: 12 amino acids. Trimming left V 6 bases short and J 5 bases short, with 11 bases between. Germline V CDR1 and CDR2: MDHEN, SYDVKM. In DNA, the CDR3 is TGTGCCAGCAGGAGGGGCTACGACGAGCAGTACTTC. It is translated as CASRRGYDEQYF.

The chain employs TRBV7-9 and TRBJ1-1; D not resolved. In germline, CDR1 is SEHNR, CDR2 FQNEAQ (reference sequence). The CDR3 contains 11 residues. V lost 5 bases, J lost 10 bases, and 11 bases lay in between. The CDR3 DNA reads TGTGCCAGCAGCCTTAACGAACTAGCTTTCTTT. Amino acid sequence: CASSLNELAFF.

The chain combines TRBV28 with TRBJ2-1, with a weak D call TRBD1 (5 bases). The CDR3 extends over 12 amino acids. Deletions cut 5 bases from V and 9 bases from J, with 11 bases between. Germline V gene data show CDR1 as MDHEN and CDR2 as SYDVKM. CDR3 loop: CASSTGLAEQFF. The CDR3 nucleotides read TGTGCCAGCAGTACAGGATTGGCTGAGCAGTTCTTC.

The J gene is TRBJ2-3, the V gene TRBV28; 11 positions agree with TRBD2. With 6 bases clipped from V and 3 bases from J, the junction kept 8 bases outside the gene matches. The CDR3 has 16 amino acids. Per germline, CDR1 MDHEN and CDR2 SYDVKM. CDR3 sequence reads: CASSQLAGERTDTQYF. The DNA for the CDR3 is TGTGCCAGCAGCCAACTAGCGGGAGAGAGGACAGATACGCAGTATTTT.

This clone was counted a single time. V is TRBV5-6 and J is TRBJ2-1; D is undetermined. Germline CDR1 is SGHDT and CDR2 is YYEEEE. This CDR3 has 15 residues. Trimming took off 0 bases at V and 0 bases at J, with 7 bases between the two ends. This chain's CDR3 is CASSLEPSSYNEQFF. Written as DNA, the CDR3 is TGTGCCAGCAGCTTGGAACCTAGCTCCTACAATGAGCAGTTCTTC.

Only a few counts were recorded for this clone. CDR3 bases: TGTGCCAGCAGCCCAGGACTAGCGGGAGGCTCCTACAATGAGCAGTTCTTC. This gives the protein CASSPGLAGGSYNEQFF. This chain links TRBV7-9 with TRBJ2-1, with TRBD2 matching 14 bases. Germline-derived CDR1 and CDR2 are SEHNR and FQNEAQ (reference sequence). The CDR3 is 17 amino acids. After removal of 5 bases from V and 0 bases from J, the junction contained 3 bases not matched to a gene.

The chain has TRBV2 and TRBJ2-1; D is uncertain. V shed 4 bases and J shed 8 bases, with 12 bases lying between them. The length of the CDR3 is 13 residues. CDR1 and CDR2 (germline): SNHLY, FYNNEI. The CDR3 DNA is TGTGCCAGCAGTGTTGGCTTTCAGGATGAGCAGTTCTTC. Encoded protein: CASSVGFQDEQFF. The variable domain in full, with the rest retrieved from reference TRBV2 and TRBJ2-1, is EPEVTQTPSHQVTQMGQEVILRCVPISNHLYFYWYRQILGQKVEFLVSFYNNEISEKSEIFDDQFSVERPDGSNFTLKIRSTKLEDSAMYFCASSVGFQDEQFFGPGTRLTVL.

The J gene is TRBJ2-1, the V gene TRBV4-3; either TRBD1 or TRBD2 may fit D (5 bases each). From germline, CDR1 is LGHNA and CDR2 YSLEER. V was trimmed by 4 bases and J by 9 bases, leaving 13 bases between them. CDR3 size: 13 residues. The DNA for the CDR3 is TGCGCCAGCAGCCTCGGGGCGCGGGCTGAGCAGTTCTTC. It encodes CASSLGARAEQFF.

The rearrangement joins TRBV7-9 to TRBJ2-2, with 9 positions matching TRBD1. In germline, CDR1 is SEHNR, CDR2 FQNEAQ (reference sequence). The junction had 11 bases not matched to a gene; V was cut back by 3 bases and J by 6 bases. This CDR3 spans 17 amino acids. The CDR3 is CASSFLRGQGISGELFF. CDR3 DNA: TGTGCCAGCAGCTTTCTGAGGGGACAGGGCATTTCCGGGGAGCTGTTTTTT.

The chain links TRBV10-3 to TRBJ2-1; 9 nucleotides agree with TRBD2. There are 15 residues in the CDR3. V dropped 6 bases and J dropped 8; count of bases not matched to a gene: 11. Per the germline V gene, CDR1 is ENHRY and CDR2 is SYGVKD. The CDR3 bases are TGTGCCATCAGCCTCGGTGGCGGGAGGGCAGATGAGCAGTTCTTC. Protein product: CAISLGGGRADEQFF.